The 27 T cell receptor beta chains listed next were all sequenced from one sample in a study of cytomegalovirus exposure and HLA in healthy donors. The PCR employed 60 Vbeta primers together with 13 Jbeta primers. Clones were sequenced by immunoSEQ multiplex PCR, and TCRdb holds only the in-frame ones, with some missing. The sample has 150,000 to 200,000 clones; over 70% are singletons. The sequenced sample consisted of PBMCs. The source is a male donor in good health and CMV-seronegative.

V and J are TRBV7-8 and TRBJ2-7; 9 nucleotides match TRBD2. Germline CDR1 SGHVS, CDR2 FQNEAQ. The CDR3 extends over 14 amino acids. Germline trimming cut 0 bases from V and 4 bases from J; bases unmatched to any gene: 1. The CDR3 DNA is TGTGCCAGCAGCTTAGCGCTAGCGGGATACGAGCAGTACTTC. Its protein product is CASSLALAGYEQYF.

V and J are TRBV30 and TRBJ2-2; possible D gene TRBD2, 7 bases. The V end lost 2 bases, the J end lost 6 bases, and 16 bases lay between the germline ends. Germline V gene lookup returns CDR1 GTSNPN and CDR2 SVGIG (reference sequence). The CDR3 consists of 15 residues. CDR3 sequence (DNA): TGTGCCTGGAGTTTGGGGGGGCCGTACGCCGGGGAGCTGTTTTTT. It encodes CAWSLGGPYAGELFF.

This rearrangement joins TRBV6-1 to TRBJ2-5, with unresolved D. Deletions cut 5 bases from V and 2 bases from J, with 9 bases between. The germline CDR1 and CDR2 sequences are MNHNS and SASEGT. The CDR3 length is 13 residues. CDR3 residues: CASSPFRQETQYF. CDR3 nucleotides: TGTGCCAGCAGTCCCTTTCGTCAAGAGACCCAGTACTTC.

This clone was detected only a few times. V and J are TRBV27 and TRBJ1-2, with 8 bases lining up with TRBD1. The germline gives CDR1 MNHEY, CDR2 SMNVEV (reference sequence). V lost 6 bases, J lost 8 bases, and 5 bases stayed unmatched. This CDR3 region has 12 residues. CDR3 loop: CASRRTGRGYTF. For the CDR3, the DNA is TGTGCCAGCAGAAGGACAGGGAGGGGCTACACCTTC.

The J gene is TRBJ1-2, the V gene TRBV28; the D is unclear. CDR1 is MDHEN, CDR2 SYDVKM, per germline. V lost 4 bases to trimming and J lost 8 bases, with 17 bases between them. The CDR3 runs to 14 residues. The CDR3 reads CASSSPATRSGYTF. The CDR3 DNA reads TGTGCCAGCAGTTCACCCGCGACTCGATCCGGCTACACCTTC.

As to this clone: The same CDR3 arises from other DNA sequences in this sample as well. The chain links TRBV30 to TRBJ1-2, with 8 bases lining up with TRBD1. This CDR3 spans 13 amino acids. Germline V CDR1 and CDR2: GTSNPN, SVGIG (reference sequence). With V trimmed by 5 bases and J by 2 bases, 4 bases remained unmatched. The CDR3, as DNA: TGTGCCTGGGACAGGGGCATCAACTATGGCTACACCTTC. Protein: CAWDRGINYGYTF.

DNA for the CDR3: TGTGCCAGCAGCCCTAGGCCCGGGGGGACAGATACGCAGTATTTT. Translating it yields CASSPRPGGTDTQYF. The chain links TRBV7-2 to TRBJ2-3; 7 bases map to TRBD2. The CDR3 length is 15 residues. Looked up from germline, CDR1 is SGHTA and CDR2 is FQGNSA. V trimming: 5 bases; J trimming: 3 bases; junction bases outside the gene matches: 8.

This chain uses TRBV2 with TRBJ2-5, with a tentative D call TRBD2 (6 bases). V lost 7 bases and J 2 bases, leaving 11 bases between the germline ends. Germline-derived CDR1 and CDR2 are SNHLY and FYNNEI. The CDR3 totals 13 residues. This CDR3 reads CASTGTSQETQYF. Here the CDR3 DNA reads TGTGCCAGCACTGGGACTTCTCAAGAGACCCAGTACTTC.

This chain links TRBV25-1 with TRBJ2-1; 9 nucleotides line up with TRBD2. This CDR3 spans 15 amino acids. Germline loops: CDR1 MGHDK, CDR2 SYGVNS. V gave up 0 bases and J gave up 8 bases; unmatched junction bases: 5. The CDR3 is CASSEYGGGADEQFF. CDR3 sequence (DNA): TGTGCCAGCAGTGAATATGGCGGGGGGGCCGATGAGCAGTTCTTC.

This chain connects TRBV27 to TRBJ2-5, with 11 bases aligning to TRBD2. From germline, CDR1 is MNHEY and CDR2 SMNVEV (reference sequence). This CDR3 spans 17 amino acids. V trimming: 5 bases; J trimming: 1 base; junction bases outside the gene matches: 9. CDR3 sequence (DNA): TGTGCCAGCAGTCTACGACTAGCGGGGAACCCCCAAGAGACCCAGTACTTC. As protein: CASSLRLAGNPQETQYF.

The chain recombines TRBV5-1 with TRBJ1-1, with D maybe TRBD1 (6 bases). CDR3 length equals 18 residues. V shed 4 bases and J shed 0 bases, with 22 bases lying between them. Germline V gives CDR1 SGHRS, CDR2 YFSETQ. CDR3 protein: CASSRRGAGMSLNTEAFF. CDR3 in DNA: TGCGCCAGCAGCCGTCGGGGGGCGGGGATGAGCTTGAACACTGAAGCTTTCTTT.

In the case of this clone: This sample also contains other DNA sequences that code for the same CDR3. The rearrangement uses TRBV30 and TRBJ2-4, with D unclear. CDR1 GTSNPN and CDR2 SVGIG come from the germline V gene (reference sequence). The CDR3 is made up of 15 amino acids. The V and J ends lost 3 bases and 0 bases respectively, with 12 bases between them. CDR3 coding DNA: TGTGCCTGGAGCGTACTAAAAGTAGCCAAAAACATTCAGTACTTC. This codes for CAWSVLKVAKNIQYF.

The chain couples TRBV18 to TRBJ1-5, with 8 bases aligning to TRBD1. Germline assignment: CDR1 KGHSH and CDR2 LQKENI. The CDR3 totals 17 residues. Trimming at V came to 1 base and at J to 5 bases, leaving 10 bases not matched to a gene. CDR3 protein: CASSPRDGQGAYQPQHF. The CDR3 DNA reads as TGTGCCAGCTCACCACGGGACGGGCAGGGGGCTTATCAGCCCCAGCATTTT.

J is TRBJ1-5 and V is TRBV11-2; D remains ambiguous. The CDR3 spans 14 residues. CDR1 is SGHAT and CDR2 is FQNNGV in the germline V gene. Trimming stripped 0 bases from V and 3 bases from J, with 6 bases between. CDR3 sequence reads: CASSLDRVNQPQHF. CDR3 coding DNA: TGTGCCAGCAGCTTAGATCGGGTCAATCAGCCCCAGCATTTT.

The rearrangement uses TRBV10-1 and TRBJ2-1; TRBD2 matches at 8 bases. The V gene end was trimmed by 4 bases and the J gene end by 3 bases; junction bases not matched to a gene: 14. This CDR3 is 18 amino acids long. Germline V gene sequence: CDR1 WNHNN, CDR2 SYGVQD (reference sequence). As DNA, the CDR3 is TGCGCCAGCAGTGGGCCTCCGCGGGCGAGCGGGGGCTACAATGAGCAGTTCTTC. Translation gives CASSGPPRASGGYNEQFF.

The chain links TRBV11-3 to TRBJ2-7; TRBD2 matches 8 bases. Germline V lookup: CDR1 SGHNT, CDR2 YENEEA. The V and J ends lost 2 bases and 2 bases, in that order; junction bases with no gene match: 5. The CDR3 totals 15 residues. CDR3 DNA: TGTGCCAGCAGCTTAAATAGCGGGGTGGCCTACGAGCAGTACTTC. Translating it yields CASSLNSGVAYEQYF.

This clone appeared a few times. This sequence joins TRBV21-1 and TRBJ1-4. TRBV21-1 is deemed a pseudogene. The CDR3 loop spans 17 amino acids. This CDR3 reads CASTRRGGGTRRRKLFF. In nucleotides, the CDR3 is TGTGCCAGCACCCGAAGAGGGGGGGGAACCCGAAGACGAAAACTGTTTTTT.

This chain links TRBV19 with TRBJ1-5; no reliable D call. Trimming took off 5 bases at V and 3 bases at J, with 8 bases between the two ends. The CDR3 runs to 13 residues. The germline gives CDR1 LNHDA, CDR2 SQIVND (reference sequence). This CDR3 is CASSYGINQPQHF. CDR3 nucleotides: TGTGCCAGTAGTTACGGGATCAATCAGCCCCAGCATTTT.

The J gene is TRBJ1-6, the V gene TRBV5-4; no reliable D call. CDR1 and CDR2 (germline): SGHNT, YYREEE (reference sequence). V gave up 2 bases and J gave up 9 bases, with 15 bases separating them. The CDR3 is made up of 15 amino acids. DNA of the CDR3: TGTGCCAGCAGCTTCGGTCGGACTATAAGTTCACCCCTCCACTTT. The encoded protein is CASSFGRTISSPLHF.

For the CDR3, the DNA is TGTGCCAGCAGTTTAGACAGGGAGGACTCACCCCTCCACTTT. This sequence encodes CASSLDREDSPLHF. The chain employs TRBV28 and TRBJ1-6; 7 bases are shared with TRBD1. The CDR3 length is 14 residues. V was pared by 2 bases and J by 10 bases, with 5 bases of the junction left unmatched. Germline CDR1 is MDHEN and CDR2 is SYDVKM. Based on the CDR3 plus reference TRBV28 and TRBJ1-6, the full variable domain is DVKVTQSSRYLVKRTGEKVFLECVQDMDHENMFWYRQDPGLGLRLIYFSYDVKMKEKGDIPEGYSVSREKKERFSLILESASTNQTSMYLCASSLDREDSPLHFGNGTRLTVT.

The J gene is TRBJ2-1, the V gene TRBV5-1, with 7 nucleotides matching TRBD2. Germline assignment: CDR1 SGHRS and CDR2 YFSETQ. The junction had 10 bases not matched to a gene; V was cut back by 1 base and J by 9 bases. CDR3 size: 15 residues. CDR3 sequence (DNA): TGCGCCAGCAGCTTGCCCGGGGTAGCGGGCAGTGAGCAGTTCTTC. Protein: CASSLPGVAGSEQFF.

The chain joins TRBV19 to TRBJ2-3, with TRBD1 matching 10 bases. This CDR3 is built from 15 residues. Germline-derived CDR1 and CDR2 are LNHDA and SQIVND (reference sequence). V lost 5 bases and J lost 7; bases outside the gene matches: 9. The CDR3 reads CASSPPTGGRNTQYF. CDR3 DNA sequence: TGTGCCAGTAGTCCCCCGACAGGGGGCAGAAATACGCAGTATTTT.

V is TRBV7-9 and J is TRBJ2-7; possible D gene TRBD1, 7 bases. Germline V CDR1 and CDR2: SEHNR, FQNEAQ (reference sequence). This CDR3 contains 15 residues. Deletions cut 4 bases from V and 0 bases from J, with 13 bases between. The CDR3 is CASSSWRDSSYEQYF. The DNA of the CDR3 is TGTGCCAGCAGCTCCTGGCGGGACAGCTCCTACGAGCAGTACTTC. The full variable domain, in which reference TRBV7-9 and TRBJ2-7 provide the parts outside the CDR3, is DTGVSQNPRHKITKRGQNVTFRCDPISEHNRLYWYRQTLGQGPEFLTYFQNEAQLEKSRLLSDRFSAERPKGSFSTLEIQRTEQGDSAMYLCASSSWRDSSYEQYFGPGTRLTVT.

The chain couples TRBV30 to TRBJ1-2; D not resolved. The ends were cut back, 2 bases at V and 3 bases at J, with 4 bases in the middle. Germline CDR1 GTSNPN, CDR2 SVGIG (reference sequence). The CDR3 covers 11 residues. DNA for the CDR3: TGTGCCTGGAGTCGCGACTATGGCTACACCTTC. It is translated as CAWSRDYGYTF.

The chain employs TRBV19 and TRBJ2-2; 7 positions agree with TRBD1. Per the germline V gene, CDR1 is LNHDA and CDR2 is SQIVND (reference sequence). The CDR3 has 14 residues. The V segment lost 5 bases and the J segment 4 bases; nucleotides outside the gene matches: 4. CDR3 DNA: TGTGCCAGTAGTGATAGGACAGGCACCGGGGAGCTGTTTTTT. It translates to CASSDRTGTGELFF.

The genes are TRBV6-5 and TRBJ1-4; D is unresolved. Germline CDR1 and CDR2: MNHEY and SVGAGI. V lost 1 base to trimming and J lost 6 bases, with 6 bases between them. This CDR3 comprises 13 residues. This CDR3 is CASSYYTDEKLFF. CDR3 in DNA: TGTGCCAGCAGTTACTATACAGATGAAAAACTGTTTTTT.

The chain joins TRBV18 to TRBJ2-7; 11 bases are shared with TRBD1. CDR3 size: 14 residues. From germline, CDR1 is KGHSH and CDR2 LQKENI. The trim removed 3 bases at V and 3 bases at J, leaving 1 base unmatched. CDR3 loop: CASSPGTGGYEQYV. The DNA of the CDR3 is TGTGCCAGCTCACCCGGGACAGGGGGCTACGAGCAGTACGTC.